This TCR beta chain was sequenced for a study of response to subunit inactivated influenza vaccine. The V end was cut by 5 bases, the J end by 10 bases, with 23 bases between. The CDR3 is 15 residues long. CDR1 is SEHNR and CDR2 is FQNEAQ in the germline V gene (reference sequence). A single record per CDR3 protein comes from TCRdb applying MiXCR to the RT-PCR reads. This table has about 780,000 distinct CDR3 sequences, about a fifth appearing once. This clonotype was counted only a few times. The receptor comes from a man aged 50 to 60 who received an inactivated influenza vaccine. This chain uses TRBV7-9 with TRBJ1-2; tentatively, D is TRBD1 (5 bases). The sequencing used PBMCs from blood, collected 5 days after vaccination. The CDR3, as DNA: TGTGCCAGCAGCGCACGGGGGGGACTCAACGCTTTCTACACCTTC. It specifies CASSARGGLNAFYTF.